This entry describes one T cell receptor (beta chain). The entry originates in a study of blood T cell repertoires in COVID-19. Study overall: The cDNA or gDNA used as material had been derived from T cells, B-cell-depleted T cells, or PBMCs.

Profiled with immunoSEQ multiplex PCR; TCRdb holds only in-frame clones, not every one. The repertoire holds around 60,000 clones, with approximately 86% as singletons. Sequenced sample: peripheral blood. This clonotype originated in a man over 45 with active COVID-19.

The CDR3 here is CASSPLSVAQYF. The DNA for the CDR3 is TGTGCCAGCAGCCCCCTAAGTGTGGCCCAGTACTTC. The V call is TRBV7-2, the J call TRBJ2-5, with D hard to call. Germline V gene data show CDR1 as SGHTA and CDR2 as FQGNSA. There are 12 residues in the CDR3. The ends were cut back, 5 bases at V and 9 bases at J, with 13 bases in the middle.